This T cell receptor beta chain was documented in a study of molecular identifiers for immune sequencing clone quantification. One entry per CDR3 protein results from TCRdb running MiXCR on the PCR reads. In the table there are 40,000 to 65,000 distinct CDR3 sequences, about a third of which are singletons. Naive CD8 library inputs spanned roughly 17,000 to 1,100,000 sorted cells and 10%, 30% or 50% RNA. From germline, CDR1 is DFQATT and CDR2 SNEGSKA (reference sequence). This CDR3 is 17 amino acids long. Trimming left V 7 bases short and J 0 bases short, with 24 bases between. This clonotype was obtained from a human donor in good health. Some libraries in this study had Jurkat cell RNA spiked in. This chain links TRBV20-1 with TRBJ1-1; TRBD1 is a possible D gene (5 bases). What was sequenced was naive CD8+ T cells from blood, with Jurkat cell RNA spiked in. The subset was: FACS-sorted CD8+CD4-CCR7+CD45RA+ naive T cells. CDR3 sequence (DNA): TGCAGTGTTTCCGGACAAAACCCAGGAGAGGTGAACACTGAAGCTTTCTTT. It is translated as CSVSGQNPGEVNTEAFF.